Below are 17 T cell receptor beta chains sequenced from a single sample in a study of response to subunit inactivated influenza vaccine. Each CDR3 protein is one row after TCRdb ran MiXCR on the RT-PCR reads. Here the sample spans roughly 620,000 distinct CDR3 sequences, approximately 10% being singletons. This sample was also put to use in a study of T cells expressing NK-cell markers. As that study records: The authors made TCR beta cDNA libraries by 5'RACE template switching. This switching added a universal primer site and UMIs.

The starting material was PBMCs from blood, obtained on the day of vaccination. These receptors all come from a man aged 45-65 years who received an inactivated influenza vaccine.

Many counts were recorded for this clonotype. The chain carries TRBV12-3 or TRBV12-4 and TRBJ1-1, with a tentative D call TRBD1 (5 bases). The CDR3 runs to 13 residues. Trimming left V 4 bases short and J 2 bases short, with 8 bases between. The CDR3 loop is CASSWDGNTEAFF. DNA of the CDR3: TGTGCCAGCAGTTGGGACGGAAACACTGAAGCTTTCTTT.

The CDR3 DNA reads as TGTGCCAGCAGTTTAAGCGGGGGGGCGGTTGAGACCCAGTACTTC. Its protein product is CASSLSGGAVETQYF. The chain recombines TRBV12-3 or TRBV12-4 with TRBJ2-5, with 10 bases fitting TRBD2. V shed 2 bases, J shed 5 bases, and the junction held 5 bases outside the gene matches. CDR3 length equals 15 residues.

This clonotype was counted a few times. The chain uses TRBV12-3 or TRBV12-4 and TRBJ2-7; the D gene is possibly TRBD1 (6 bases). The CDR3 totals 14 residues. Between the trimmed V and J ends, which lost 1 base and 5 bases, there was a span of 12 bases. The CDR3 DNA sequence: TGTGCCAGCAGTTTAGGGACAGTCCCGGACGAGCAGTACTTC. Amino acids: CASSLGTVPDEQYF.

V usage is TRBV20-1 and J usage is TRBJ2-7; D gene ambiguous. This CDR3 contains 15 residues. Germline CDR1 is DFQATT and CDR2 is SNEGSKA (reference sequence). V was pared by 1 base and J by 0 bases, with 13 bases between. The CDR3: CSARALRATSYEQYF. CDR3 in DNA: TGCAGTGCTAGAGCTCTACGGGCGACCTCCTACGAGCAGTACTTC.

The table lists this clonotype with a few counts. J is TRBJ1-2 and V is TRBV4-1; TRBD1 matches at 10 bases. V was pared by 1 base and J by 4 bases, with 0 bases of the junction left unmatched. This CDR3 contains 14 residues. Germline CDR1 and CDR2: MGHRA and YSYEKL. CDR3 in amino acids: CASSQGQGAYGYTF. In DNA, the CDR3 is TGCGCCAGCAGCCAAGGACAGGGGGCCTATGGCTACACCTTC.

In this sample, this clonotype turned up a few times. The CDR3 is CASSLLPTGSIPYEQYF. In DNA, the CDR3 is TGCGCCAGCAGCTTGCTTCCGACAGGTAGCATTCCCTACGAGCAGTACTTC. The rearrangement links TRBV5-1 to TRBJ2-7; possibly TRBD1 for D (6 bases). This CDR3 has 17 residues. Trimming shortened V by 1 base and J by 2 bases, and 19 bases separated the two germline ends. Per the germline V gene, CDR1 is SGHRS and CDR2 is YFSETQ.

This clonotype was seen a few times. The chain recombines TRBV20-1 with TRBJ2-6; maybe TRBD1 (6 bases). The V end lost 3 bases, the J end lost 0 bases, and 12 bases lay between the germline ends. This CDR3 comprises 16 residues. Germline CDR1 DFQATT, CDR2 SNEGSKA (reference sequence). The CDR3 here is CSARATGYSGANVLTF. The DNA of the CDR3 is TGCAGTGCTAGGGCGACAGGATACTCTGGGGCCAACGTCCTGACTTTC.

This clonotype was recorded many times. The genes are TRBV12-3 or TRBV12-4 and TRBJ2-5; 12 bases are a match to TRBD2. The CDR3 has 15 amino acids. V shed 8 bases and J 4 bases; nucleotides not matched to a gene: 8. Here the CDR3 DNA reads TGTGCCAGCGGACAGACGGGACTAGCGGGAGAGACCCAGTACTTC. This encodes CASGQTGLAGETQYF.

Only a few counts were recorded for this clonotype. A read error may explain this, as a much larger clone is one base away. This chain connects TRBV6-2 or TRBV6-3 to TRBJ2-2, with D tentatively TRBD1 (6 bases). The CDR3 is 14 residues long. The germline V gene encodes CDR1 MNHEY and CDR2 SVGEGT. V was pared by 6 bases and J by 6 bases, with 14 bases between. The CDR3 sequence: CASSDPDRPGELFF. CDR3 nucleotide sequence: TGTGCCAGCAGCGACCCAGACAGGCCCGGGGAGCTGTTTTTT.

The V gene is TRBV10-3, the J gene TRBJ1-6, with TRBD1 matching over 9 bases. The CDR3 loop spans 17 amino acids. The trim removed 3 bases at V and 3 bases at J, leaving 6 bases unmatched. Germline V gene data show CDR1 as ENHRY and CDR2 as SYGVKD. This chain's CDR3 is CAISEFGTGSYNSPLHF. For the CDR3, the DNA is TGTGCCATCAGTGAATTCGGGACAGGGAGCTATAATTCACCCCTCCACTTT.

This chain connects TRBV5-3 to TRBJ2-5; D is possibly TRBD1 or TRBD2 (6 bases each). Being an ORF, TRBV5-3 has a function that is uncertain. This CDR3 comprises 14 residues. V was trimmed by 6 bases and J by 0 bases, leaving 12 bases between them. The CDR3 loop reads CARTLGGYQETQYF. CDR3 DNA sequence: TGTGCCAGAACCCTGGGGGGCTACCAAGAGACCCAGTACTTC.

This clonotype was counted a few times. Here the CDR3 reads CASSLAGGASNQPQHF. The CDR3 coding sequence is TGTGCCAGCAGCTTAGCCGGGGGGGCAAGCAATCAGCCCCAGCATTTT. The chain links TRBV7-8 to TRBJ1-5; D perhaps matches TRBD1 (6 bases). The CDR3 has 16 residues. Per germline, CDR1 SGHVS and CDR2 FQNEAQ. V lost 0 bases and J 1 base, leaving 10 bases between the germline ends. The variable domain in full, with the rest retrieved from reference TRBV7-8 and TRBJ1-5, is GAGVSQSPRYKVAKRGQDVALRCDPISGHVSLFWYQQALGQGPEFLTYFQNEAQLDKSGLPSDRFFAERPEGSVSTLKIQRTQQEDSAVYLCASSLAGGASNQPQHFGDGTRLSIL.

The chain has TRBV3-1 and TRBJ1-6; D might be TRBD1 (5 bases). CDR1 is LGHDT, CDR2 YNNKEL, per germline (reference sequence). The germline V and J ends were trimmed by 4 bases and 4 bases, with 11 bases remaining between them. CDR3 length: 15 residues. The CDR3 DNA sequence: TGTGCCAGCAGCCGCGACAGACATTATAATTCACCCCTCCACTTT. It specifies CASSRDRHYNSPLHF.

The V call is TRBV6-2 or TRBV6-3, the J call TRBJ2-2; 7 nucleotides match TRBD1. CDR3 length equals 18 residues. J lost 6 bases, V lost 6 bases, and 19 bases had no gene match. Germline V gene lookup returns CDR1 MNHEY and CDR2 SVGEGT. DNA for the CDR3: TGTGCCAGCAGCATTCATCCGACAGGGCGAGGTTTGCCCGGGGAGCTGTTTTTT. Protein: CASSIHPTGRGLPGELFF.

The chain has TRBV3-1 and TRBJ2-7; D unclear. The CDR3 runs 13 residues. CDR1 is LGHDT and CDR2 is YNNKEL in the germline V gene (reference sequence). Trimming pared 0 bases from V and 6 bases from J, leaving 9 bases between. Here the CDR3 DNA reads TGTGCCAGCAGCCAAGATACTCTACGCGAGCAGTACTTC. It encodes CASSQDTLREQYF.

This rearrangement joins TRBV5-1 to TRBJ2-7, with 9 nucleotides matching TRBD1. The CDR3 runs to 15 residues. Germline V gene lookup returns CDR1 SGHRS and CDR2 YFSETQ. With V trimmed by 4 bases and J by 3 bases, 8 bases remained unmatched. The CDR3 DNA follows: TGCGCCAGCAGCCCGGCGGGACAGGGAGTCTACGAGCAGTACTTC. Protein product: CASSPAGQGVYEQYF.

The V gene is TRBV19, the J gene TRBJ1-1; D perhaps matches TRBD1 (5 bases). CDR3 length: 14 residues. Per germline, CDR1 LNHDA and CDR2 SQIVND (reference sequence). The germline V and J ends were trimmed by 6 bases and 1 base, with 12 bases remaining between them. CDR3 residues: CASSETDRNTEAFF. The CDR3 bases are TGTGCCAGTAGCGAGACAGACCGGAACACTGAAGCTTTCTTT.